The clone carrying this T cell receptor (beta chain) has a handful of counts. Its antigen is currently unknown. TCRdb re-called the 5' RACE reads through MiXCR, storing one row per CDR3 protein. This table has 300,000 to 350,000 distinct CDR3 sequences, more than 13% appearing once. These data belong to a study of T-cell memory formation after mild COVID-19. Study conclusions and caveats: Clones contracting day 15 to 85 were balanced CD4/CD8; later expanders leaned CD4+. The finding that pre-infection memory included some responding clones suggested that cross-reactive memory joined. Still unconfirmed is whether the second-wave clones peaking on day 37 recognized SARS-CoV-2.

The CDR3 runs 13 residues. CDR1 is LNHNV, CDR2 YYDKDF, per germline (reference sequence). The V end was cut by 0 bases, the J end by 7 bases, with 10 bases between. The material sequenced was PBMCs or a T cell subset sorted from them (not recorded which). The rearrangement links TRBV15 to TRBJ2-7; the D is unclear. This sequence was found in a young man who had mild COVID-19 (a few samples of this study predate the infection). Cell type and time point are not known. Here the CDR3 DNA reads TGTGCCACCAGCAGAGATGGGCCCCGAGAGCAGTACTTC. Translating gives CATSRDGPREQYF.